A single sample gave rise to the 2 T cell receptor beta chains below, sequenced in a study of OX40 agonist ivuxolimab in advanced cancers. The table came from immunoSEQ multiplex PCR; TCRdb's copy has only in-frame clones and leaves some out. The sample includes 35,000 to 55,000 clones, 90% to 95% of them seen just once. Sequences were derived from CD4+ or CD8+ T cells sorted from blood, sampled in a trial of the OX40 agonist ivuxolimab. Receptor source: an adult with an advanced solid tumor such as melanoma, head and neck, liver or kidney cancer.

The rearrangement uses TRBV7-3 and TRBJ2-5; weak D call: TRBD2 (5 bases). This CDR3 has 15 residues. CDR1 and CDR2 from the germline V gene are SGHTA and FQGTGA. Trimming left V 3 bases short and J 1 base short, with 12 bases between. In nucleotides, the CDR3 is TGTGCCAGCAGCTTTGGGATAGCGTCCCAAGAGACCCAGTACTTC. Its protein product is CASSFGIASQETQYF. The whole variable domain, remainder taken from reference TRBV7-3 and TRBJ2-5, is GAGVSQTPSNKVTEKGKYVELRCDPISGHTALYWYRQSLGQGPEFLIYFQGTGAADDSGLPNDRFFAVRPEGSVSTLKIQRTERGDSAVYLCASSFGIASQETQYFGPGTRLLVL.

The chain carries TRBV18 and TRBJ2-5; 9 bases align to TRBD1. From germline, CDR1 is KGHSH and CDR2 LQKENI. V trimming: 7 bases; J trimming: 0 bases; junction bases outside the gene matches: 3. This CDR3 contains 14 residues. CDR3 DNA sequence: TGTGCCAGCTGGGACAGGGCAGACCAAGAGACCCAGTACTTC. It yields the protein CASWDRADQETQYF.